A selection of T cell receptor beta chains follows, all from one sample in a study of T cells after yellow fever vaccination. MiXCR, run by TCRdb on the 5' RACE reads, gives a single entry per CDR3 protein. The table shows 400,000 to 450,000 distinct CDR3 sequences, with over 15% occurring only once. This sample comprised PBMCs, obtained before the yellow fever booster vaccination. The receptors come from a young man who received the YFV17D yellow fever vaccine. CDR3s include the opening cysteine and the closing phenylalanine or tryptophan. D genes are given only for firm matches. A row's size may be missing; if present it is once, few, many or a size class.

TRBV28	-	TRBJ2-7	-	CASSFENTYEQYF	TGTGCCAGCAGTTTTGAGAATACCTACGAGCAGTACTTC
TRBV4-1	-	TRBJ2-2	-	CASSQGTTTGELFF	TGCGCCAGCAGCCAAGGGACAACCACCGGGGAGCTGTTTTTT
TRBV6-5	few	TRBJ2-1	-	CASSHRGSGYNEQFF	TGTGCCAGCAGTCATCGGGGGTCTGGCTACAATGAGCAGTTCTTC
TRBV18	few	TRBJ1-5	TRBD1	CASSPQGAGNQPQHF	TGTGCCAGCTCACCACAGGGGGCTGGCAATCAGCCCCAGCATTTT
TRBV7-3	-	TRBJ2-1	-	CASSLRGYYNEQFF	TGTGCCAGCAGCTTAAGGGGCTATTACAATGAGCAGTTCTTC
TRBV20-1	many	TRBJ2-1	-	CSARDLASNEQFF	TGCAGTGCTAGAGATTTGGCGAGCAATGAGCAGTTCTTC
TRBV5-1	-	TRBJ2-3	-	CASSLVYSSTDTQYF	TGCGCCAGCAGCTTAGTATATAGTAGCACAGATACGCAGTATTTT
TRBV10-3	few	TRBJ1-1	-	CAISQGPLLNTEAFF	TGTGCCATCAGCCAGGGACCGTTACTGAACACTGAAGCTTTCTTT
TRBV4-1	few	TRBJ2-5	TRBD2	CASSFRDGEGETQYF	TGCGCCAGCAGCTTCCGGGACGGGGAGGGGGAGACCCAGTACTTC
TRBV20-1	many	TRBJ1-2	TRBD1	CSAAGQANYGYTF	TGCAGTGCTGCGGGACAGGCGAACTATGGCTACACCTTC
TRBV12-3/TRBV12-4	-	TRBJ1-5	-	CASSLGYGNQPQHF	TGTGCCAGCAGTTTGGGGTACGGCAATCAGCCCCAGCATTTT
TRBV15	few	TRBJ2-4	-	CATSRDPGDAKNIQYF	TGTGCCACCAGCAGAGATCCCGGGGACGCCAAAAACATTCAGTACTTC
TRBV11-2	-	TRBJ1-1	-	CASSLDGVNTEAFF	TGTGCCAGCAGCTTAGACGGGGTGAACACTGAAGCTTTCTTT
TRBV6-5	-	TRBJ1-5	-	CASRRTRHQPQHF	TGTGCCAGCAGGCGGACAAGACATCAGCCCCAGCATTTT
TRBV11-2	few	TRBJ2-3	TRBD2	CASSSWTSGGKDTQYF	TGTGCCAGCAGCTCCTGGACTAGCGGGGGCAAAGATACGCAGTATTTT
TRBV29-1	-	TRBJ2-5	-	CSVGKFIGEETQYF	TGCAGCGTTGGCAAATTTATTGGGGAAGAGACCCAGTACTTC
TRBV5-1	few	TRBJ2-2	-	CASRQRGGNTGELFF	TGCGCCAGCAGACAGAGAGGGGGAAACACCGGGGAGCTGTTTTTT
TRBV6-6	few	TRBJ1-1	TRBD1	CASTFTATGTPEAFF	TGTGCCAGCACCTTTACCGCGACAGGGACCCCTGAAGCTTTCTTT
TRBV3-1	few	TRBJ2-1	-	CASSQERSSYNEQFF	TGTGCCAGCAGCCAAGAGAGGAGCTCCTACAATGAGCAGTTCTTC
TRBV15	few	TRBJ1-6	-	CATSRHADSPLHF	TGTGCCACCAGTAGACACGCGGATTCACCCCTCCACTTT
TRBV19	few	TRBJ1-1	-	CASTRDSNTEAFF	TGTGCCAGTACTCGAGACAGCAACACTGAAGCTTTCTTT
TRBV27	-	TRBJ2-7	-	CASIRRPLDYYEQYF	TGTGCCAGCATCCGACGGCCCCTCGACTACTACGAGCAGTACTTC
TRBV7-9	few	TRBJ2-1	-	CASSSNWGYNEQFF	TGTGCCAGCAGCTCTAATTGGGGCTACAATGAGCAGTTCTTC
TRBV7-6	few	TRBJ1-6	TRBD1	CASSLAMGQNNSPLHF	TGTGCCAGCAGCTTAGCGATGGGACAGAATAATTCACCCCTCCACTTT
TRBV27	few	TRBJ2-1	TRBD2	CASNSLAGAHNEQFF	TGTGCCAGCAATTCACTAGCGGGGGCCCACAATGAGCAGTTCTTC
TRBV20-1	-	TRBJ2-3	-	CSARPPDRSSTDTQYF	TGCAGTGCTAGGCCTCCGGACAGATCTAGCACAGATACGCAGTATTTT
TRBV7-9	few	TRBJ2-5	-	CASSPPVQETQYF	TGTGCCAGCAGCCCCCCGGTACAAGAGACCCAGTACTTC
TRBV5-1	-	TRBJ2-7	-	CASSLGEESYEQYF	TGCGCCAGCAGCCTGGGGGAGGAGTCCTACGAGCAGTACTTC